This T cell receptor (beta chain) was obtained from a study of OX40 agonist ivuxolimab in advanced cancers. Study findings and constraints: Some nonresponders also had low normalized T-cell clonal expansion. Expanded clones tended on average to be more numerous among CD8+ T cells than CD4+.

In the case of this clone: Its antigen is still unknown.

The germline V gene has CDR1 SNHLY and CDR2 FYNNEI. The CDR3 has 15 amino acids. With 6 bases clipped from V and 4 bases from J, the junction kept 9 bases outside the gene matches. Repertoires were generated with immunoSEQ multiplex PCR, while TCRdb's copy carries only in-frame clones and drops some. This table has roughly 29,000 clones, roughly nine tenths appearing once. At baseline, cycle 4 day 1, and cycle 7 day 1, blood was sampled. The chain employs TRBV2 and TRBJ2-3; 8 bases agree with TRBD2. Specimen: CD4+ or CD8+ T cells sorted from blood, collected in a trial of the OX40 agonist ivuxolimab. This TCR came from an adult with an advanced solid tumor such as melanoma, head and neck, liver or kidney cancer. In nucleotides, the CDR3 is TGTGCCAGCAGGGGGACTAGTGGGTTGTCAGATACGCAGTATTTT. Protein: CASRGTSGLSDTQYF.